What follows are 21 T cell receptor beta chains derived from one specimen sequenced in a study of response to subunit inactivated influenza vaccine. MiXCR, applied by TCRdb to the RT-PCR reads, yields one record per CDR3 protein. The data contain about 500,000 distinct CDR3 sequences, approximately 15% of them singletons. The sequences come from CD4+ T cells sorted from PBMCs, collected around 2 years after vaccination. These receptors were taken from a man between 50 and 69 years old who received an inactivated influenza vaccine.

In its sample, this clonotype was seen a few times. J is TRBJ2-1 and V is TRBV2, with 10 nucleotides matching TRBD2. In germline, CDR1 is SNHLY, CDR2 FYNNEI. This CDR3 is built from 15 residues. V dropped 7 bases and J dropped 3; count of bases not matched to a gene: 6. CDR3 in amino acids: CASNPSSGGYNEQFF. CDR3 DNA: TGTGCCAGCAACCCCTCTAGCGGGGGCTACAATGAGCAGTTCTTC.

This clonotype was seen more than once but under ten times. V gene TRBV4-2 combines with J gene TRBJ1-4; no reliable D call. Between the trimmed V and J ends, which lost 1 base and 7 bases, there was a span of 7 bases. CDR1 is LGHNA, CDR2 YNFKEQ, per germline. This CDR3 is built from 13 residues. The CDR3 reads CASSQVFPEKLFF. CDR3 nucleotides: TGTGCCAGCAGCCAAGTGTTTCCTGAAAAACTGTTTTTT.

This clonotype has a handful of counts. The genes are TRBV28 and TRBJ2-1; tentatively, D is TRBD1 or TRBD2 (6 bases each). The CDR3 consists of 15 residues. Deletions cut 2 bases from V and 5 bases from J, with 13 bases between. The germline V gene encodes CDR1 MDHEN and CDR2 SYDVKM. DNA of the CDR3: TGTGCCAGCAGTTTAACCGGGGGCGGCCACAATGAGCAGTTCTTC. The encoded protein is CASSLTGGGHNEQFF.

The chain links TRBV20-1 to TRBJ1-2; 7 bases line up with TRBD1. J lost 4 bases, V lost 3 bases, and 14 bases had no gene match. Germline CDR1 reads DFQATT; CDR2 reads SNEGSKA (reference sequence). The CDR3 is 16 residues long. The CDR3 nucleotides are TGCAGTGCTAGTTTAGTTCGGAACAGGGGTTCCTATGGCTACACCTTC. Protein: CSASLVRNRGSYGYTF.

The J gene is TRBJ1-6, the V gene TRBV2; 7 bases are a match to TRBD1. V dropped 6 bases and J dropped 5; count of bases not matched to a gene: 4. The germline CDR1 and CDR2 sequences are SNHLY and FYNNEI. This CDR3 is built from 14 residues. The CDR3 nucleotides read TGTGCCAGCAGACAGCAGGGGGATAATTCACCCCTCCACTTT. Encoded protein: CASRQQGDNSPLHF.

This clonotype appeared a few times. The chain is built from TRBV27 and TRBJ2-7, with 8 bases aligning to TRBD2. CDR1 is MNHEY, CDR2 SMNVEV, per germline (reference sequence). J lost 3 bases, V lost 7 bases, and 11 bases had no gene match. The CDR3 sequence is 15 residues long. The CDR3 DNA sequence: TGTGCCAGCACGCGGGGACCTAGCGGGCACTACGAGCAGTACTTC. Residues: CASTRGPSGHYEQYF.

The V and J genes are TRBV5-8 and TRBJ1-4, with D perhaps TRBD1 (6 bases). Trimming cost V 4 bases and J 6 bases, with 10 bases left between them. This CDR3 comprises 13 residues. Germline values: CDR1 SGHTS, CDR2 YDEGEE. The CDR3 spells CASSTRTDEKLFF. The CDR3 DNA reads TGTGCCAGCAGCACAAGGACAGATGAAAAACTGTTTTTT.

The V call is TRBV25-1, the J call TRBJ1-2; D remains ambiguous. V was trimmed by 8 bases and J by 1 base, leaving 8 bases between them. The CDR3 sequence is 12 residues long. CDR1 and CDR2 from the germline V gene are MGHDK and SYGVNS. CDR3 bases: TGTGCCAGCTACGACGGTAACTATGGCTACACCTTC. Translation: CASYDGNYGYTF.

The chain is built from TRBV29-1 and TRBJ2-3; 7 nucleotides agree with TRBD1. The CDR3 runs to 12 residues. The ends lost 4 bases at V and 8 bases at J; junction bases unmatched: 6. The germline CDR1 and CDR2 sequences are SQVTM and ANQGSEA. The DNA of the CDR3 is TGCAGCGTTGGACAGGGAGAGGTTACGCAGTATTTT. Its protein product is CSVGQGEVTQYF.

The rearrangement uses TRBV19 and TRBJ2-7; no clear D gene. The V gene lost 4 bases and the J gene lost 4 bases, with 14 bases spanning the gap. The CDR3 has 14 amino acids. Germline-derived CDR1 and CDR2 are LNHDA and SQIVND (reference sequence). The CDR3 bases are TGTGCCAGTAGTAACCCACAAGGCTTATACGAGCAGTACTTC. Translated: CASSNPQGLYEQYF.

This clonotype was observed a handful of times. CDR3 amino acids: CASSLHRKDQETQYF. For the CDR3, the DNA is TGTGCCAGCAGTTTACATCGAAAGGACCAAGAGACCCAGTACTTC. The chain uses TRBV12-3 or TRBV12-4 and TRBJ2-5, with D unresolved. V was trimmed by 2 bases and J by 0 bases, leaving 10 bases between them. There are 15 residues in the CDR3.

This clonotype was observed a handful of times. The V and J genes are TRBV7-2 and TRBJ2-3; no reliable D call. V was pared by 5 bases and J by 1 base, with 10 bases between. The V gene's germline CDR1 is SGHTA and CDR2 FQGNSA. This CDR3 is built from 14 residues. Here the CDR3 reads CASSPSGRTDTQYF. The CDR3 DNA is TGTGCCAGCAGCCCTTCGGGCCGCACAGATACGCAGTATTTT.

This clonotype was detected only a few times. The chain links TRBV6-1 to TRBJ2-3; no reliable D call. Trimming took 4 bases from V and 4 from J, leaving 15 bases between them. Per germline, CDR1 MNHNS and CDR2 SASEGT. The CDR3 totals 15 residues. As DNA, the CDR3 is TGTGCCAGCAGTGGGGAACCCCTCGGCTCAGATACGCAGTATTTT. Encoded protein: CASSGEPLGSDTQYF.

There are a few counts of this clonotype. The chain couples TRBV12-3 or TRBV12-4 to TRBJ2-6; D gene unclear. The CDR3 spans 17 residues. Trimming shortened V by 2 bases and J by 0 bases, and 11 bases separated the two germline ends. CDR3 coding DNA: TGTGCCAGCAGTTTACATACTATAGTCTCTGGGGCCAACGTCCTGACTTTC. Its protein is CASSLHTIVSGANVLTF.

J is TRBJ2-5 and V is TRBV7-2; perhaps TRBD2 as D (5 bases). V lost 5 bases, J lost 0 bases, and 13 bases lay in between. From germline, CDR1 is SGHTA and CDR2 FQGNSA. CDR3 length: 15 amino acids. The CDR3 region is CASSMTTRYQETQYF. Written as DNA, the CDR3 is TGTGCCAGCAGCATGACTACAAGGTACCAAGAGACCCAGTACTTC.

The rearrangement links TRBV18 to TRBJ2-1; the match to TRBD2 covers 9 bases. The CDR3 contains 15 residues. V was pared by 6 bases and J by 12 bases, with 15 bases of the junction left unmatched. CDR1 is KGHSH, CDR2 LQKENI, per germline. CDR3 in amino acids: CASSETSGPGSAQFF. CDR3 coding DNA: TGTGCCAGCTCGGAAACTAGCGGGCCAGGGAGCGCGCAGTTCTTC.

This clonotype was counted a few times. This chain links TRBV12-3 or TRBV12-4 with TRBJ1-6; 8 bases line up with TRBD1. V gave up 2 bases and J gave up 9 bases; unmatched junction bases: 0. CDR3 length equals 13 residues. DNA of the CDR3: TGTGCCAGCAGTTTAACAGGGGGTTCACCCCTCCACTTT. Residues: CASSLTGGSPLHF.

V is TRBV6-1 and J is TRBJ2-3; D not certain. The CDR3 totals 15 residues. Per the germline V gene, CDR1 is MNHNS and CDR2 is SASEGT. The V end lost 5 bases, the J end lost 4 bases, and 16 bases lay between the germline ends. CDR3 nucleotides: TGTGCCAGCAGTAGCCTTGTCCCCCGCGCAGATACGCAGTATTTT. Translating it yields CASSSLVPRADTQYF.

This clonotype has only a few counts. Here the CDR3 DNA reads TGTGCCAGCAGCTTATATGGTGGTAACCTACCCTATGGCTACACCTTC. This sequence encodes CASSLYGGNLPYGYTF. The V gene is TRBV7-3, the J gene TRBJ1-2, with D unclear. CDR3 length equals 16 residues. CDR1 is SGHTA, CDR2 FQGTGA, per germline. V was pared by 2 bases and J by 4 bases, with 17 bases between. Full variable domain (rest looked up from reference TRBV7-3 and TRBJ1-2): GAGVSQTPSNKVTEKGKYVELRCDPISGHTALYWYRQSLGQGPEFLIYFQGTGAADDSGLPNDRFFAVRPEGSVSTLKIQRTERGDSAVYLCASSLYGGNLPYGYTFGSGTRLTVV.

The CDR3 sequence is CASSLSTVLHNSPLHF. In nucleotides, the CDR3 is TGTGCCAGCAGTTTATCGACGGTCTTGCATAATTCACCCCTCCACTTT. V usage is TRBV6-5 and J usage is TRBJ1-6; D call uncertain. The CDR3 spans 16 residues. V was trimmed by 4 bases and J by 5 bases, leaving 15 bases between them. Germline CDR1 is MNHEY and CDR2 is SVGAGI.

The chain links TRBV28 to TRBJ1-2; D gene unclear. V dropped 8 bases and J dropped 8 bases, with 9 bases sitting between them. The germline V gene encodes CDR1 MDHEN and CDR2 SYDVKM. This CDR3 region has 10 residues. The DNA of the CDR3 is TGTGCCAGCCGAAGGGAGGGCTACACCTTC. This codes for CASRREGYTF.